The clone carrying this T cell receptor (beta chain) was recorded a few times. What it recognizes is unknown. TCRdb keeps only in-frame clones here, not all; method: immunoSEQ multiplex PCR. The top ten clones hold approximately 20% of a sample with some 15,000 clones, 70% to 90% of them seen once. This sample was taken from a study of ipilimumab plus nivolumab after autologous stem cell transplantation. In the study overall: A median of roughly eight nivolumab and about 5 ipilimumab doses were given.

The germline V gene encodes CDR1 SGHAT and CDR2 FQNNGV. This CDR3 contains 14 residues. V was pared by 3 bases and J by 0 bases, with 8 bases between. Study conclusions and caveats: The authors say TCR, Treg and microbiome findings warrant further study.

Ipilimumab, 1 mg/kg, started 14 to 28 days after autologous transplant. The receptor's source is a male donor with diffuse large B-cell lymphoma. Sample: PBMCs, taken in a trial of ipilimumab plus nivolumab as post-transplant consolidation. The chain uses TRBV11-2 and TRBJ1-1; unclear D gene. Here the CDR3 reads CASSFVQVNTEAFF. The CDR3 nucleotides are TGTGCCAGCAGCTTCGTTCAGGTGAACACTGAAGCTTTCTTT.